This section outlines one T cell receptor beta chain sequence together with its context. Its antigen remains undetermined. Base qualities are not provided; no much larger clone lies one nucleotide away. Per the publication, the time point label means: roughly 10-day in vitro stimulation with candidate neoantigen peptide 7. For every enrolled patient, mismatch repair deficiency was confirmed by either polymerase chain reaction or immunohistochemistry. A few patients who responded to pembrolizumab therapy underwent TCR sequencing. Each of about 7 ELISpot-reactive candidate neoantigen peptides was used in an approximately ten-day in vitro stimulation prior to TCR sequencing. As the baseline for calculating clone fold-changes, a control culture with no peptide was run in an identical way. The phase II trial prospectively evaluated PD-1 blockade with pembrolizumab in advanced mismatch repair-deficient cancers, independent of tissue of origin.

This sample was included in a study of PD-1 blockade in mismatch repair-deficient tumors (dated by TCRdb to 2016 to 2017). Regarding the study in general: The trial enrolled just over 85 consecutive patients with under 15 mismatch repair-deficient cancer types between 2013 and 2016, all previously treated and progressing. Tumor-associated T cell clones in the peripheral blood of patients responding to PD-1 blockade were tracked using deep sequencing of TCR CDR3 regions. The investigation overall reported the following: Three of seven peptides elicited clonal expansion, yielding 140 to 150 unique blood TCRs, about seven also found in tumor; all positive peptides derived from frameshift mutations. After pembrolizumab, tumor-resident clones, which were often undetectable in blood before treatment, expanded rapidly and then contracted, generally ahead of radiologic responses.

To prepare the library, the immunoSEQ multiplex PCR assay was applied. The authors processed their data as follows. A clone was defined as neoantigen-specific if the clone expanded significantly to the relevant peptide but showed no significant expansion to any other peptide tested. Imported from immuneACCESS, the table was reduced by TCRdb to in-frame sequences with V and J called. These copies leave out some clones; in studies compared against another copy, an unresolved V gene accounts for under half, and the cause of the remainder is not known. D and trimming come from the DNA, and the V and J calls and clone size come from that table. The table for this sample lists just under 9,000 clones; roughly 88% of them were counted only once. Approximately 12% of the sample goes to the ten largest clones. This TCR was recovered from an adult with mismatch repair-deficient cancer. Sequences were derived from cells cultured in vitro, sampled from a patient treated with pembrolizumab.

The bases are TGTGCCATCAGTGGGGCGGGTGTGGGTGGCTACACCTTC. Translation gives CAISGAGVGGYTF. This chain joins TRBV10-3 to TRBJ1-2; no D gene can be assigned with confidence. V is clipped by 4 bases and J by 7 bases, and the sequence between their germline boundaries is 13 bases long. Looking up the germline V gene yields CDR1 ENHRY and CDR2 SYGVKD. The CDR3 has 13 amino acids, counting the end cysteine and phenylalanine. Only CDR3 DNA is held: 39 bases, read in frame from base 1.